These 26 T cell receptor beta chains share one sample of origin, sequenced in a study of response to subunit inactivated influenza vaccine. TCRdb re-analysed the RT-PCR reads in MiXCR, keeping a single row per CDR3 protein. The sample lists 530,000 or so distinct CDR3 sequences, around 25% seen once, with approximately 2% in the top ten. The sample was CD4+ T cells sorted from PBMCs, taken 4 to 6 days after vaccination. The source is a man in his fifties or sixties who received an inactivated influenza vaccine.

The chain uses TRBV7-4 and TRBJ2-5, with TRBD2 identical over 9 bases. The CDR3 consists of 13 residues. With 1 base clipped from V and 13 bases from J, the junction kept 7 bases outside the gene matches. Germline V CDR1 and CDR2: SGHVT, SQSDAQ. The CDR3 region has the DNA TGTGCCAGCAGCTTAGAAGGGGCGGGACTAGCGTACTTC. This codes for CASSLEGAGLAYF.

The chain employs TRBV4-2 and TRBJ1-4; perhaps TRBD1 as D (6 bases). The germline CDR1 and CDR2 sequences are LGHNA and YNFKEQ. The CDR3 runs to 14 residues. V was cut by 1 base and J by 3 bases, with 6 bases left in between. This chain's CDR3 is CASSQGTANEKLFF. The CDR3 DNA sequence: TGTGCCAGCAGCCAAGGGACAGCTAATGAAAAACTGTTTTTT.

The chain employs TRBV12-3 or TRBV12-4 and TRBJ2-5, with 7 bases fitting TRBD1. V dropped 6 bases and J dropped 2; count of bases not matched to a gene: 9. The CDR3 has 15 residues. The CDR3 DNA is TGTGCCAGCAGAATCGACAGGGACCCTCAAGAGACCCAGTACTTC. Its translation: CASRIDRDPQETQYF.

The chain recombines TRBV30 with TRBJ2-4; D remains unclear. The CDR3 totals 14 residues. Trimming stripped 0 bases from V and 4 bases from J, with 10 bases between. Germline V lookup: CDR1 GTSNPN, CDR2 SVGIG (reference sequence). The CDR3 bases are TGTGCCTGGAGTGTATTCGGGCGAAAAAACATTCAGTACTTC. Translated, it gives CAWSVFGRKNIQYF.

This clonotype was counted between two and nine times. V usage is TRBV5-5 and J usage is TRBJ2-3; the match to TRBD2 covers 9 bases. The germline V gene encodes CDR1 SGHKS and CDR2 YYEKEE (reference sequence). Unmatched junction bases numbered 6, after V lost 0 bases and J lost 7 bases. The CDR3 runs to 15 residues. The CDR3 nucleotides are TGTGCCAGCAGCTTGGCGGCGGGGGGGCCGAATACGCAGTATTTT. Translated, it gives CASSLAAGGPNTQYF.

This CDR3 is CASSSVGLAGEEQYF. The CDR3 coding sequence is TGTGCCAGCAGTTCGGTCGGGCTAGCGGGTGAAGAGCAGTACTTC. The chain couples TRBV28 to TRBJ2-7, with 8 nucleotides matching TRBD2. The CDR3 totals 15 residues. V dropped 4 bases and J dropped 7; count of bases not matched to a gene: 12. CDR1 is MDHEN and CDR2 is SYDVKM in the germline V gene.

This chain connects TRBV20-1 to TRBJ2-1; D uncertain. The CDR3 extends over 15 amino acids. The germline V gene encodes CDR1 DFQATT and CDR2 SNEGSKA (reference sequence). V was clipped by 3 bases and J by 7 bases, with 19 bases between them. In DNA, the CDR3 is TGCAGTGCTAGTCCCCTCACGGGTCAGCAAAATGAGCAGTTCTTC. Its protein is CSASPLTGQQNEQFF.

This sequence joins TRBV28 and TRBJ2-3; TRBD2 is a possible D gene (5 bases). Germline V gives CDR1 MDHEN, CDR2 SYDVKM. V was clipped by 1 base and J by 8 bases, with 10 bases between them. The CDR3 totals 13 residues. This CDR3 is CASSLFTGVTQYF. The CDR3 nucleotides read TGTGCCAGCAGTTTATTTACCGGGGTTACGCAGTATTTT.

This clonotype turned up a few times. The V and J genes are TRBV5-1 and TRBJ1-2, with 8 bases fitting TRBD1. The J segment lost 2 bases and the V segment lost 1 base, leaving 4 bases of the junction unmatched. The CDR3 length is 15 residues. Germline CDR1 and CDR2: SGHRS and YFSETQ. DNA of the CDR3: TGCGCCAGCAGCTTGTCGCAGGGGGCGAACTATGGCTACACCTTC. Translation: CASSLSQGANYGYTF.

This clonotype showed up just a few times. The chain combines TRBV5-1 with TRBJ2-1, with TRBD1 matching 8 bases. The CDR3 consists of 15 residues. Germline V gene sequence: CDR1 SGHRS, CDR2 YFSETQ. The V and J ends lost 7 bases and 1 base, in that order; junction bases with no gene match: 7. The chain's CDR3 is CASAPGGQSYNEQFF. CDR3 sequence (DNA): TGCGCCAGCGCGCCAGGGGGCCAATCCTACAATGAGCAGTTCTTC.

This clonotype has a handful of counts. This chain connects TRBV20-1 to TRBJ2-7; the match to TRBD2 covers 7 bases. Germline assignment: CDR1 DFQATT and CDR2 SNEGSKA (reference sequence). The V and J ends lost 8 bases and 4 bases, in that order; junction bases with no gene match: 5. This CDR3 has 11 residues. The CDR3 loop is CSSQGGYEQYF. The CDR3 DNA follows: TGCAGTTCCCAGGGAGGGTACGAGCAGTACTTC.

The V call is TRBV7-2, the J call TRBJ2-7, with 8 bases identical to TRBD2. The CDR3 totals 13 residues. The germline V gene has CDR1 SGHTA and CDR2 FQGNSA. J was trimmed by 6 bases and V by 3 bases; bases with no gene match: 4. CDR3 protein: CASSFGLAREQYF. The CDR3 DNA reads TGTGCCAGCAGCTTCGGACTAGCCCGCGAGCAGTACTTC. The complete variable domain, with remaining parts taken from reference TRBV7-2 and TRBJ2-7, reads GAGVSQSPSNKVTEKGKDVELRCDPISGHTALYWYRQSLGQGLEFLIYFQGNSAPDKSGLPSDRFSAERTGGSVSTLTIQRTQQEDSAVYLCASSFGLAREQYFGPGTRLTVT.

This clonotype was detected a few times. In DNA, the CDR3 is TGCGCCAGCAGCCAAGATCACGTCCGGAGGGAGACCCAGTACTTC. Translated, it gives CASSQDHVRRETQYF. The V gene is TRBV4-3, the J gene TRBJ2-5, with a possible D match to TRBD2 (5 bases). Per the germline V gene, CDR1 is LGHNA and CDR2 is YSLEER. V lost 0 bases, J lost 5 bases, and 13 bases lay in between. This CDR3 region has 15 residues.

The rearrangement uses TRBV5-1 and TRBJ1-2, with 7 positions matching TRBD1. The CDR3 has 14 residues. CDR1 is SGHRS, CDR2 YFSETQ, per germline. V shed 0 bases and J 4 bases; nucleotides not matched to a gene: 3. This CDR3 is CASSLDQGGYGYTF. CDR3 sequence (DNA): TGCGCCAGCAGCTTGGACCAGGGGGGCTATGGCTACACCTTC.

The chain combines TRBV12-3 or TRBV12-4 with TRBJ2-4; D is unclear. The CDR3 has 14 residues. V dropped 5 bases and J dropped 2 bases, with 10 bases sitting between them. The CDR3 loop is CASSNWETKNIQYF. Here the CDR3 DNA reads TGTGCCAGCAGTAATTGGGAAACCAAAAACATTCAGTACTTC.

The gene calls are TRBV20-1 and TRBJ2-1; the match to TRBD2 covers 7 bases. There are 15 residues in the CDR3. The germline V gene has CDR1 DFQATT and CDR2 SNEGSKA (reference sequence). V lost 4 bases, J lost 5 bases, and 11 bases stayed unmatched. Here the CDR3 reads CSATAGTTTDNEQFF. CDR3 bases: TGCAGTGCTACAGCCGGGACTACAACAGACAATGAGCAGTTCTTC.

The chain combines TRBV6-5 with TRBJ1-2; TRBD1 aligns across 7 bases. The CDR3 contains 16 residues. Unmatched junction bases numbered 12, after V lost 4 bases and J lost 4 bases. The germline CDR1 and CDR2 sequences are MNHEY and SVGAGI. The CDR3 region has the DNA TGTGCCAGCAGTTCCTCCGGGACAGCCACTTTCTATGGCTACACCTTC. Its protein product is CASSSSGTATFYGYTF.

The V call is TRBV11-2, the J call TRBJ1-2; no clear D gene. CDR1 is SGHAT, CDR2 FQNNGV, per germline. This CDR3 has 15 residues. Trimming shortened V by 0 bases and J by 4 bases, and 12 bases separated the two germline ends. The CDR3 bases are TGTGCCAGCAGCTTAGATCGGCAGGCAATCTATGGCTACACCTTC. It codes for CASSLDRQAIYGYTF.

This clonotype has just a few counts. This sequence joins TRBV20-1 and TRBJ2-3; possibly TRBD2 for D (6 bases). CDR3 length: 14 amino acids. Germline V lookup: CDR1 DFQATT, CDR2 SNEGSKA (reference sequence). V was clipped by 8 bases and J by 4 bases, with 19 bases between them. Here the CDR3 DNA reads TGCAGTTCCAACCCCCCCGGGGAGGCAGATACGCAGTATTTT. Translation gives CSSNPPGEADTQYF.

This clonotype was picked up a small number of times. The chain uses TRBV10-1 and TRBJ2-1; 9 bases agree with TRBD2. V dropped 1 base and J dropped 2; count of bases not matched to a gene: 12. Looked up from germline, CDR1 is WNHNN and CDR2 is SYGVQD (reference sequence). The CDR3 consists of 19 residues. The CDR3 protein is CASSEYKRGAPGPYNEQFF. The CDR3 nucleotides are TGCGCCAGCAGTGAGTACAAGCGGGGGGCCCCTGGCCCCTACAATGAGCAGTTCTTC.

The rearrangement uses TRBV12-3 or TRBV12-4 and TRBJ1-2; 10 nucleotides align to TRBD1. The CDR3 spans 16 residues. The V gene end was trimmed by 6 bases and the J gene end by 4 bases; junction bases not matched to a gene: 11. The DNA of the CDR3 is TGTGCCAGCAGCCTAAGACCTTGGACAGGGGGCTATGGCTACACCTTC. This encodes CASSLRPWTGGYGYTF.

CDR3 residues: CASSLGNLYGYTF. The CDR3 DNA reads TGTGCCAGTAGTTTGGGCAACCTCTATGGCTACACCTTC. This chain uses TRBV19 with TRBJ1-2, with D unclear. Trimming shortened V by 5 bases and J by 4 bases, and 11 bases separated the two germline ends. The CDR3 contains 13 residues. From germline, CDR1 is LNHDA and CDR2 SQIVND (reference sequence).

This clonotype has a handful of counts. The chain uses TRBV29-1 and TRBJ2-7; either TRBD1 or TRBD2 may fit D (5 bases each). The CDR3 contains 15 residues. CDR1 and CDR2 from the germline V gene are SQVTM and ANQGSEA. V dropped 6 bases and J dropped 3 bases, with 21 bases sitting between them. CDR3 DNA sequence: TGCAGCGTCCAAGAGGGACCGAAAAAAAGCTACGAGCAGTACTTC. Amino acids: CSVQEGPKKSYEQYF.

The genes are TRBV5-1 and TRBJ1-4; 7 bases map to TRBD1. Looked up from germline, CDR1 is SGHRS and CDR2 is YFSETQ. CDR3 size: 14 residues. The V and J ends lost 0 bases and 8 bases, in that order; junction bases with no gene match: 4. The CDR3 sequence is CASSLGTGLEKLFF. As DNA, the CDR3 is TGCGCCAGCAGCTTGGGGACAGGCCTCGAAAAACTGTTTTTT.

In this sample, this clonotype turned up a few times. The chain combines TRBV15 with TRBJ2-5; 11 bases map to TRBD2. J lost 4 bases, V lost 7 bases, and 11 bases had no gene match. Germline V lookup: CDR1 LNHNV, CDR2 YYDKDF (reference sequence). This CDR3 spans 16 amino acids. DNA for the CDR3: TGTGCCACCACCAGCTATAGCGGGGGGGCAAGAGAGACCCAGTACTTC. Residues: CATTSYSGGARETQYF.

V is TRBV12-3 or TRBV12-4 and J is TRBJ2-5, with 7 bases that match TRBD1. V lost 2 bases, J lost 4 bases, and 7 bases stayed unmatched. The CDR3 covers 15 residues. In DNA, the CDR3 is TGTGCCAGCAGTTTACAGGGGGTTCGACGAGAGACCCAGTACTTC. Encoded protein: CASSLQGVRRETQYF.